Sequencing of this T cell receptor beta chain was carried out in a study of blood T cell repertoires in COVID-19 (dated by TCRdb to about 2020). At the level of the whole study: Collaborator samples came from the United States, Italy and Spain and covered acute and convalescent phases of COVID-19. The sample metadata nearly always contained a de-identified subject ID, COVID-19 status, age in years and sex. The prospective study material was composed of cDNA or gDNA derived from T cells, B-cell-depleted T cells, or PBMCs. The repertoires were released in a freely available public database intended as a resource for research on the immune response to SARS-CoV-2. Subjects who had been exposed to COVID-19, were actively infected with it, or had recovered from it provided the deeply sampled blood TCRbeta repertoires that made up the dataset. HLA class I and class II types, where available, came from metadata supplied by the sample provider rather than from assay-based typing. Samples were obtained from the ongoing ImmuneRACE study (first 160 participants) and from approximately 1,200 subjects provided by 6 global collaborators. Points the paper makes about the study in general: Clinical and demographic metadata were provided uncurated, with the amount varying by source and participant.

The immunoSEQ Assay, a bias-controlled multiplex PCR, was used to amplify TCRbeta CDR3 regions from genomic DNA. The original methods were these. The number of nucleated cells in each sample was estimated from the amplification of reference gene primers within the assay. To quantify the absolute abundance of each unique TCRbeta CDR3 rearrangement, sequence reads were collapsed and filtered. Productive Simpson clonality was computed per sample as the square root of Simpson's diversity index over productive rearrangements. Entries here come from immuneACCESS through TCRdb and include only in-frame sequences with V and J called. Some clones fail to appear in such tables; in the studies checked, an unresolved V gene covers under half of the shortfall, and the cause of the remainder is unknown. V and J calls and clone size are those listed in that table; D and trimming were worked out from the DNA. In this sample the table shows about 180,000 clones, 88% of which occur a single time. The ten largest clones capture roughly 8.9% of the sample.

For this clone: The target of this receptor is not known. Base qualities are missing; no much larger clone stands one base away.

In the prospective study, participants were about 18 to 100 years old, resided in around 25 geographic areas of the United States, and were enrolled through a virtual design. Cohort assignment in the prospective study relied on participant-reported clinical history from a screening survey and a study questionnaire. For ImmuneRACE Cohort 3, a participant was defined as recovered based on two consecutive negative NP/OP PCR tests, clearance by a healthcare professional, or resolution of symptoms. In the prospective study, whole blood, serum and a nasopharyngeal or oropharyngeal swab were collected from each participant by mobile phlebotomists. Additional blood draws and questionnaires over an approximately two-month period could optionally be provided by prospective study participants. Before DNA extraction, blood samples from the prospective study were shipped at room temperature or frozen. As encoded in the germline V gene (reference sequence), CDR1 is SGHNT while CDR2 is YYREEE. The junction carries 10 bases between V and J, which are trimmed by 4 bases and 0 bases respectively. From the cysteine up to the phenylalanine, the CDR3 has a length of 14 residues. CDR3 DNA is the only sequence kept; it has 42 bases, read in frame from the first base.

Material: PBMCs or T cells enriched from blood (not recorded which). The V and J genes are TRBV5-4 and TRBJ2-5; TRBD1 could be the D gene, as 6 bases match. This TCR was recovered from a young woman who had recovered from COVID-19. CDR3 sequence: CASSPRQDQETQYF. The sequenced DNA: TGTGCCAGCAGCCCGAGACAGGACCAAGAGACCCAGTACTTC.